Listed here are 23 T cell receptor beta chains from one sample, sequenced in a study of OX40 agonist ivuxolimab in advanced cancers. Assay used: immunoSEQ multiplex PCR; TCRdb lists only in-frame clones, some missing. The sample includes approximately 50,000 clones, approximately 84% seen only once; the top ten take about 13%. Here the sequenced sample was CD4+ or CD8+ T cells sorted from blood, taken in a trial of the OX40 agonist ivuxolimab. These receptors came from an adult with an advanced solid tumor such as melanoma, head and neck, liver or kidney cancer.

V is TRBV18 and J is TRBJ2-5; D might be TRBD1 (6 bases). There are 12 residues in the CDR3. In germline, CDR1 is KGHSH, CDR2 LQKENI. V was trimmed by 6 bases and J by 5 bases, leaving 10 bases between them. CDR3 nucleotide sequence: TGTGCCAGCTCGATTAGGGGGGAGACCCAGTACTTC. It yields the protein CASSIRGETQYF.

The chain couples TRBV11-2 to TRBJ2-1, with 8 bases matching TRBD1. Germline V CDR1 and CDR2: SGHAT, FQNNGV. The ends lost 5 bases at V and 4 bases at J; junction bases unmatched: 7. This CDR3 region has 15 residues. Here the CDR3 DNA reads TGTGCCAGCAGCCCTCGGACAGGGTCTTACAATGAGCAGTTCTTC. The encoded protein is CASSPRTGSYNEQFF.

The rearrangement links TRBV28 to TRBJ2-1; unclear D gene. This CDR3 comprises 13 residues. CDR1 is MDHEN and CDR2 is SYDVKM in the germline V gene. Deletions cut 8 bases from V and 0 bases from J, with 8 bases between. The CDR3 DNA sequence: TGTGCCAGCGTCCGGAGCTCCTACAATGAGCAGTTCTTC. It specifies CASVRSSYNEQFF.

V usage is TRBV28 and J usage is TRBJ2-4, with a possible D match to TRBD1 (6 bases). CDR3 length: 18 amino acids. Trimming took off 2 bases at V and 2 bases at J, with 19 bases between the two ends. The germline V gene encodes CDR1 MDHEN and CDR2 SYDVKM. In DNA, the CDR3 is TGTGCCAGCAGTTTAATTGCCCCGACAGGCTGGTCCAAAAACATTCAGTACTTC. This codes for CASSLIAPTGWSKNIQYF.

A single count supports this clone. The J gene is TRBJ1-1, the V gene TRBV11-1; 9 nucleotides align to TRBD1. CDR3 length: 15 amino acids. Germline values: CDR1 SGHAT, CDR2 FQDESV (reference sequence). J was trimmed by 5 bases and V by 6 bases; bases with no gene match: 10. DNA for the CDR3: TGTGCCAGCAGTTTTAGCGGGACAGGGAAGACTGAAGCTTTCTTT. The encoded protein is CASSFSGTGKTEAFF.

This chain links TRBV5-1 with TRBJ2-7; 12 bases match TRBD2. The junction had 6 bases not matched to a gene; V was cut back by 5 bases and J by 3 bases. This CDR3 has 15 amino acids. The germline V gene encodes CDR1 SGHRS and CDR2 YFSETQ. The CDR3 spells CASSTLTSGSYEQYF. The CDR3 nucleotides read TGCGCCAGCAGTACCCTGACTAGCGGGAGCTACGAGCAGTACTTC.

The chain employs TRBV11-2 and TRBJ2-7; 11 bases line up with TRBD2. The CDR3 has 17 residues. The J segment lost 2 bases and the V segment lost 5 bases, leaving 11 bases of the junction unmatched. The V gene's germline CDR1 is SGHAT and CDR2 FQNNGV. For the CDR3, the DNA is TGTGCCAGCAGCCCCGGGGGGTTAGCGGGAGGGGCCTACGAGCAGTACTTC. It yields the protein CASSPGGLAGGAYEQYF.

The genes are TRBV14 and TRBJ2-7; 15 bases are shared with TRBD2. The CDR3 is made up of 17 amino acids. CDR1 is SGHDN and CDR2 is FVKESK in the germline V gene. Unmatched junction bases numbered 5, after V lost 4 bases and J lost 1 base. CDR3: CASSPGLAGGLSYEQYF. The CDR3 DNA sequence: TGTGCCAGCAGCCCCGGACTAGCGGGAGGGTTATCCTACGAGCAGTACTTC.

The CDR3, as DNA: TGTGCCAGCAGCCAGGGACAGATTAGCAATCAGCCCCAGCATTTT. Translation: CASSQGQISNQPQHF. This chain uses TRBV6-1 with TRBJ1-5; TRBD1 agrees at 7 bases. This CDR3 contains 15 residues. The V and J ends lost 6 bases and 0 bases, in that order; junction bases with no gene match: 5. The germline V gene encodes CDR1 MNHNS and CDR2 SASEGT.

This clone was found many times. The rearrangement uses TRBV6-1 and TRBJ1-1; a weak D match, TRBD1 (5 bases). Germline lookup yields CDR1 MNHNS and CDR2 SASEGT. This CDR3 is built from 13 residues. Trimming shortened V by 8 bases and J by 1 base, and 11 bases separated the two germline ends. The DNA for the CDR3 is TGTGCCAGCGTCTTTCAGGGGAACACTGAAGCTTTCTTT. Translating it yields CASVFQGNTEAFF.

This CDR3 reads CAWSVYPGGNYGYTF. In DNA, the CDR3 is TGTGCCTGGAGTGTCTATCCGGGAGGGAACTATGGCTACACCTTC. The chain joins TRBV30 to TRBJ1-2, with no clear D. From germline, CDR1 is GTSNPN and CDR2 SVGIG (reference sequence). Between the trimmed V and J ends, which lost 0 bases and 2 bases, there was a span of 13 bases. The CDR3 length is 15 residues.

The chain joins TRBV28 to TRBJ2-3; D is ambiguous. V was pared by 10 bases and J by 0 bases, with 11 bases between. The CDR3 has 13 amino acids. The germline CDR1 and CDR2 sequences are MDHEN and SYDVKM. The CDR3: CATINFSTDTQYF. DNA for the CDR3: TGTGCCACTATCAACTTTAGCACAGATACGCAGTATTTT.

Comments on this clone: At one end, the junction sequence differs from germline, possibly due to a read error. V and J are TRBV11-2 and TRBJ2-5; the match to TRBD1 covers 7 bases. The CDR3 consists of 14 residues. Germline CDR1 reads SGHAT; CDR2 reads FQNNGV. CDR3 nucleotide sequence: TGTGCCAGCAGTCCCGACAGGGCGCAAGGGACCCAGTACTTC. Its translation is CASSPDRAQGTQYF.

This clone was observed a few times. This chain joins TRBV5-4 and TRBJ2-2; 7 bases agree with TRBD1. The germline V gene has CDR1 SGHNT and CDR2 YYREEE (reference sequence). V dropped 2 bases and J dropped 16; count of bases not matched to a gene: 23. This CDR3 region has 17 residues. The CDR3 spells CASSFRAPGTAPYRPFF. CDR3 DNA: TGTGCCAGCAGCTTCCGCGCTCCCGGGACAGCCCCCTATAGGCCGTTTTTT.

V is TRBV5-1 and J is TRBJ1-1; D is perhaps TRBD1 (5 bases). The length of the CDR3 is 14 residues. CDR1 SGHRS and CDR2 YFSETQ come from the germline V gene. V dropped 0 bases and J dropped 3 bases, with 9 bases sitting between them. CDR3 DNA sequence: TGCGCCAGCAGCTTGGGAGACAGTTACACTGAAGCTTTCTTT. It codes for CASSLGDSYTEAFF.

The chain links TRBV5-8 to TRBJ2-1; 7 bases agree with TRBD1. J was trimmed by 0 bases and V by 1 base; bases with no gene match: 7. This CDR3 is built from 17 residues. Germline CDR1 SGHTS, CDR2 YDEGEE. This chain's CDR3 is CASSLWMGQSSYNEQFF. The CDR3 region has the DNA TGTGCCAGCAGCTTGTGGATGGGACAGAGCTCCTACAATGAGCAGTTCTTC. Filled out from reference TRBV5-8 and TRBJ2-1, the complete variable domain reads EAGVTQSPTHLIKTRGQQATLRCSPISGHTSVYWYQQALGLGLQFLLWYDEGEERNRGNFPPRFSGRQFPNYSSELNVNALELEDSALYLCASSLWMGQSSYNEQFFGPGTRLTVL.

The J gene is TRBJ2-7, the V gene TRBV6-5; a weak D match, TRBD1 (6 bases). CDR1 and CDR2 from the germline V gene are MNHEY and SVGAGI. The CDR3 is made up of 14 amino acids. The V and J ends lost 7 bases and 1 base respectively, with 14 bases between them. CDR3 protein: CASTLGQWSYEQYF. CDR3 nucleotide sequence: TGTGCCAGCACTCTAGGACAGTGGTCCTACGAGCAGTACTTC.

This clone is a singleton in its sample. The chain links TRBV14 to TRBJ2-1, with a weak D call TRBD2 (5 bases). The CDR3 extends over 14 amino acids. V was clipped by 0 bases and J by 15 bases, with 18 bases between them. Germline values: CDR1 SGHDN, CDR2 FVKESK. Written as DNA, the CDR3 is TGTGCCAGCAGCCAAGATGCCGATTTCGGGGAGAGGTTCTTC. Translating it yields CASSQDADFGERFF.

The CDR3 loop reads CASAGGLAGVDTQYF. The CDR3 DNA is TGTGCCAGCGCCGGTGGACTAGCGGGAGTAGATACGCAGTATTTT. V usage is TRBV5-4 and J usage is TRBJ2-3; 13 positions agree with TRBD2. Trimming at V came to 7 bases and at J to 5 bases, leaving 7 bases not matched to a gene. CDR1 and CDR2 from the germline V gene are SGHNT and YYREEE (reference sequence). The CDR3 is 15 amino acids.

The rearrangement joins TRBV6-1 to TRBJ1-2, with D uncertain. Per germline, CDR1 MNHNS and CDR2 SASEGT. The CDR3 loop spans 13 amino acids. Trimming stripped 1 base from V and 7 bases from J, with 10 bases between. This chain's CDR3 is CASSEGSRLGYTF. CDR3 in DNA: TGTGCCAGCAGTGAAGGTAGTAGGCTTGGCTACACCTTC.

The chain joins TRBV7-8 to TRBJ1-5; D is unclear. The CDR3 spans 14 residues. Looked up from germline, CDR1 is SGHVS and CDR2 is FQNEAQ. V was pared by 2 bases and J by 0 bases, with 5 bases between. CDR3 sequence (DNA): TGTGCCAGCAGCTTAATGGGTAGCAATCAGCCCCAGCATTTT. Translated, it gives CASSLMGSNQPQHF. The variable domain in full, completed from reference TRBV7-8 and TRBJ1-5, reads GAGVSQSPRYKVAKRGQDVALRCDPISGHVSLFWYQQALGQGPEFLTYFQNEAQLDKSGLPSDRFFAERPEGSVSTLKIQRTQQEDSAVYLCASSLMGSNQPQHFGDGTRLSIL.

This chain connects TRBV7-2 to TRBJ1-2; TRBD1 might be the D (5 bases). The CDR3 is 14 amino acids. In germline, CDR1 is SGHTA, CDR2 FQGNSA. V lost 1 base and J 2 bases, leaving 8 bases between the germline ends. In nucleotides, the CDR3 is TGTGCCAGCAGCTTAGGAGGGGCGAACTATGGCTACACCTTC. Residues: CASSLGGANYGYTF.

V and J are TRBV4-2 and TRBJ1-1; 9 bases are a match to TRBD1. This CDR3 has 13 amino acids. The V gene end was trimmed by 5 bases and the J gene end by 8 bases; junction bases not matched to a gene: 6. Germline V gene data show CDR1 as LGHNA and CDR2 as YNFKEQ. Here the CDR3 DNA reads TGTGCCAGCAGCTTAGGGGGGACAGGGGAAGCTTTCTTT. This translates into CASSLGGTGEAFF.